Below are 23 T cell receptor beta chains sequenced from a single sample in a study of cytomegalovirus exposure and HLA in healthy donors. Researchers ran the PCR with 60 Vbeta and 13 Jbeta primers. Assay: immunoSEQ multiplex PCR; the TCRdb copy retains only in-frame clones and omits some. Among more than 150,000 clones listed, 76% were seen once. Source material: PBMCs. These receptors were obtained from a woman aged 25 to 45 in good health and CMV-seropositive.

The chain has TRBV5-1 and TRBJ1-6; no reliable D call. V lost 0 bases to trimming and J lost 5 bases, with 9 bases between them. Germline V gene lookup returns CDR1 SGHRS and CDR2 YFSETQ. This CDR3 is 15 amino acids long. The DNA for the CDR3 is TGCGCCAGCAGCTTGGGTTCAGGTGATAATTCACCCCTCCACTTT. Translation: CASSLGSGDNSPLHF.

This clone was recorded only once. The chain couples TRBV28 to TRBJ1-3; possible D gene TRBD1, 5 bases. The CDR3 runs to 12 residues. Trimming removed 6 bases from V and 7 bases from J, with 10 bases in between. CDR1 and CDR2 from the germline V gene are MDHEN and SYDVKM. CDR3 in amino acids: CASSQQGNTIYF. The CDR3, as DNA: TGTGCCAGCAGCCAGCAGGGTAACACCATATATTTT.

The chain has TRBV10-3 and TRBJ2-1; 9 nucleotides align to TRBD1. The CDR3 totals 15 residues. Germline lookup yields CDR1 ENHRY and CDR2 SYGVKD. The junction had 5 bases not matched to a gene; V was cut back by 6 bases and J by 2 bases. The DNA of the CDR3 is TGTGCCATCAGGGGGACAGGGTCTCCCTACAATGAGCAGTTCTTC. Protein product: CAIRGTGSPYNEQFF.

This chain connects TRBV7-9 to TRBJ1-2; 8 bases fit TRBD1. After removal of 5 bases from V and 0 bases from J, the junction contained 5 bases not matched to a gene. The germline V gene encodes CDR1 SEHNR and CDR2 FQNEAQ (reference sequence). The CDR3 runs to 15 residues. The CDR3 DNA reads TGTGCCAGCAGCCTGGAGACAGGGGCTAACTATGGCTACACCTTC. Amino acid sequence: CASSLETGANYGYTF.

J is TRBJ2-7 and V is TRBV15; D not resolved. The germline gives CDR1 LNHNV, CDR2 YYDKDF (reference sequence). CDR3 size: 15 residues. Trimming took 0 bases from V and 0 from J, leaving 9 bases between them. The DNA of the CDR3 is TGTGCCACCAGCAGAGATCAATCTAGCTCCTACGAGCAGTACTTC. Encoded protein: CATSRDQSSSYEQYF.

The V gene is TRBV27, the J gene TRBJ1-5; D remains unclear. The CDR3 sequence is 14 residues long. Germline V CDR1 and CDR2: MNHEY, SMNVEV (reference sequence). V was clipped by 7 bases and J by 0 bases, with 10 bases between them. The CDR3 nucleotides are TGTGCCAGCAATCCACATATTAGCAATCAGCCCCAGCATTTT. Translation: CASNPHISNQPQHF.

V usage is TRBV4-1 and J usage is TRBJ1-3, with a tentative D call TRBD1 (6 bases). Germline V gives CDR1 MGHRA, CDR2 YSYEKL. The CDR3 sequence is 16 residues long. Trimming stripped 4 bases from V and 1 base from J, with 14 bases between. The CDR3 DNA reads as TGCGCCAGCAGCCCGAGGCAGGGGCTTTCTGGAAACACCATATATTTT. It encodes CASSPRQGLSGNTIYF.

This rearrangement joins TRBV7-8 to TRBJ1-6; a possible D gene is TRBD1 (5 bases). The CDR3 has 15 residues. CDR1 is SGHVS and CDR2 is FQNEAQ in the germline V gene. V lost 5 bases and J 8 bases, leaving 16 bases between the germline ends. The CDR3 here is CASSLGRDGYSPLHF. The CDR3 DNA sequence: TGTGCCAGCAGCCTAGGGAGGGACGGATATTCACCCCTCCACTTT.

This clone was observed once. CDR3 DNA sequence: TGTGCCAGTAGTACCAGGTTCGATGAGCAGTTCTTC. This encodes CASSTRFDEQFF. The chain carries TRBV19 and TRBJ2-1; D is ambiguous. The CDR3 has 12 amino acids. V shed 4 bases and J shed 8 bases, with 9 bases lying between them. In germline, CDR1 is LNHDA, CDR2 SQIVND (reference sequence).

CDR3 sequence (DNA): TGTGCCACCAGACAGGGCAACTCCTACAATGAGCAGTTCTTC. This sequence encodes CATRQGNSYNEQFF. V usage is TRBV6-1 and J usage is TRBJ2-1, with TRBD1 matching 7 bases. The V gene end was trimmed by 10 bases and the J gene end by 0 bases; junction bases not matched to a gene: 6. CDR1 and CDR2 from the germline V gene are MNHNS and SASEGT. There are 14 residues in the CDR3.

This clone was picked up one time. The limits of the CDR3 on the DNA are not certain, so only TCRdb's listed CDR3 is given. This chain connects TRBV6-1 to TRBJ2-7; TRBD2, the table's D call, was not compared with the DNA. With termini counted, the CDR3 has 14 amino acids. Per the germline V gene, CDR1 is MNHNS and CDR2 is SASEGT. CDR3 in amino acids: CASSTSRGALEQYF.

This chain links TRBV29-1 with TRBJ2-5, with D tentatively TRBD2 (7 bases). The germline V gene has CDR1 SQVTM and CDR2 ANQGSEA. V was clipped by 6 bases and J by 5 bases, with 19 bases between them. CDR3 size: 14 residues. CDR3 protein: CSVGKGGRWETQYF. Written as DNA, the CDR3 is TGCAGCGTCGGGAAGGGGGGGCGGTGGGAGACCCAGTACTTC.

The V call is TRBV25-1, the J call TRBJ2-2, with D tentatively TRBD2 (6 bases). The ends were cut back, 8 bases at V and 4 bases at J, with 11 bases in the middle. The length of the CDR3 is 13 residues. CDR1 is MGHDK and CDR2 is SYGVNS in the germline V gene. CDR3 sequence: CASRRGSTGELFF. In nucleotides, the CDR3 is TGTGCCAGCCGCCGGGGGAGCACCGGGGAGCTGTTTTTT. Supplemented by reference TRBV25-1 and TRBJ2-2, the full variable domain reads EADIYQTPRYLVIGTGKKITLECSQTMGHDKMYWYQQDPGMELHLIHYSYGVNSTEKGDLSSESTVSRIRTEHFPLTLESARPSHTSQYLCASRRGSTGELFFGEGSRLTVL.

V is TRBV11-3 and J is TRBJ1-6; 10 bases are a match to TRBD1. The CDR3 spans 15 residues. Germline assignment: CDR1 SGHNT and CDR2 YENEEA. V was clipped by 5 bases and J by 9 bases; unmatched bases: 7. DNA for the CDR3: TGTGCCAGCAGCCGACGGACAGGGGGAGGTTCACCCCTCCACTTT. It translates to CASSRRTGGGSPLHF.

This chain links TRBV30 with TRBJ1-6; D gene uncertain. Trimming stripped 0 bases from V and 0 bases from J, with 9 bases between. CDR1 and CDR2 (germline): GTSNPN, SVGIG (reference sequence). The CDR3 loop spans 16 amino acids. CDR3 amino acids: CAWSVPVSSYNSPLHF. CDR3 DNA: TGTGCCTGGAGTGTACCTGTGAGCTCCTATAATTCACCCCTCCACTTT.

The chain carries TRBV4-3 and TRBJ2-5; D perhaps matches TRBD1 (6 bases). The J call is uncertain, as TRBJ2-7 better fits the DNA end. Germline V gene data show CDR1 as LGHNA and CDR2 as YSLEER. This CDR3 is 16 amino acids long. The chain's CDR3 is CASSQEESRGIYEQYF. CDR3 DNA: TGCGCCAGCAGCCAAGAGGAGAGTAGGGGGATCTACGAGCAGTACTTC.

The CDR3 here is CASSITGNHGYTF. The CDR3 DNA sequence: TGTGCCAGTAGTATAACAGGGAATCACGGCTACACCTTC. V usage is TRBV19 and J usage is TRBJ1-2; tentatively, D is TRBD1 (6 bases). There are 13 residues in the CDR3. Trimming pared 2 bases from V and 8 bases from J, leaving 12 bases between. Germline V CDR1 and CDR2: LNHDA, SQIVND (reference sequence).

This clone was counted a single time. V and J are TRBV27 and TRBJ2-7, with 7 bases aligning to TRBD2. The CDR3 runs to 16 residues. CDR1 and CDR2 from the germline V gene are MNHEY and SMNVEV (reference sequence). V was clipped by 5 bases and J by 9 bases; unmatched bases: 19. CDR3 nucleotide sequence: TGTGCCAGCAGTCCCCCCCCTAGTCGGGGGGTGCTGGGGCAGTACTTC. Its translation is CASSPPPSRGVLGQYF.

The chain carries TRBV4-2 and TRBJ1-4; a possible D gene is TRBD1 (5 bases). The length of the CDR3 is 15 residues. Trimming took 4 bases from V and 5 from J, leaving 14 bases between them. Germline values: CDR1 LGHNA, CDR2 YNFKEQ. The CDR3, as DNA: TGTGCCAGCAGCCGCACGGCCAGGGAAAATGAAAAACTGTTTTTT. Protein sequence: CASSRTARENEKLFF.

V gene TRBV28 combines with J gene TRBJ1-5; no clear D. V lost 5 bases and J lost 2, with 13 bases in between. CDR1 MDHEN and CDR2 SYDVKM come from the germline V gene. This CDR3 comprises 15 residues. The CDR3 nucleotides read TGTGCCAGCAGTATTGACACCGATCGCAATCAGCCCCAGCATTTT. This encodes CASSIDTDRNQPQHF.

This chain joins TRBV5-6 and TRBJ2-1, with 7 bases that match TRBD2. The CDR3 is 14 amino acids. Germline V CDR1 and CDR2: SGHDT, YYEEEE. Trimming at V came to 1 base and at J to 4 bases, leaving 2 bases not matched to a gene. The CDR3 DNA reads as TGTGCCAGCAGCTTGTGGCGGGGGTACAATGAGCAGTTCTTC. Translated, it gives CASSLWRGYNEQFF.

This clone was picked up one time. The CDR3 loop is CASSQEVAGAGYQETQYF. The CDR3 DNA follows: TGCGCCAGCAGCCAAGAGGTAGCGGGGGCCGGGTACCAAGAGACCCAGTACTTC. The gene calls are TRBV4-3 and TRBJ2-5, with 9 bases fitting TRBD2. The CDR3 totals 18 residues. V was clipped by 0 bases and J by 0 bases; unmatched bases: 8. Germline CDR1 LGHNA, CDR2 YSLEER.

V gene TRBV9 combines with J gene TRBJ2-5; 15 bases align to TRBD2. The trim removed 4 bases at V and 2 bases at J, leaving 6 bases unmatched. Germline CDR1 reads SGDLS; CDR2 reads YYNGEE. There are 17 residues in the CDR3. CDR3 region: CASSWGLAGGIQETQYF. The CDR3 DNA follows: TGTGCCAGCAGCTGGGGACTAGCGGGGGGCATTCAAGAGACCCAGTACTTC. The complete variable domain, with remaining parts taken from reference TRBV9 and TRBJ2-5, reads DSGVTQTPKHLITATGQRVTLRCSPRSGDLSVYWYQQSLDQGLQFLIQYYNGEERAKGNILERFSAQQFPDLHSELNLSSLELGDSALYFCASSWGLAGGIQETQYFGPGTRLLVL.